What follows describes a single T cell receptor beta chain. Its cognate antigen has yet to be identified. Per-base quality was not reported, and no clone a single base away is much larger than it. This record comes from a study of cytomegalovirus exposure and HLA in healthy donors (dated by TCRdb to the late 2010s). Background on the whole study: According to an earlier analysis of a few hundred of the donors, roughly 180 million T cells yielded over 100 million unique TCR beta sequences and about 280 Gb of sequence data. Roughly 300 gigabases of sequencing data and around 85 million unique TCR sequences made up an early release that covered 500 to 700 HLA-typed donors. Among the approximately 400 genotyped donors, about 83% belonged to the genetic ancestry cluster associated with self-reported Caucasian donors. The study was designed to test whether signatures of past pathogen exposure could be identified by cataloging public T cell receptors. The study profiled the T cell repertoires of some 610 subjects by immunosequencing and related them to cytomegalovirus serostatus. In addition to the first cohort of hundreds of subjects, a separate validation cohort of 120 different subjects was used. To predict cytomegalovirus infection status, the study combined high-throughput TCR immunosequencing, statistical association of individual TCRs with disease status, and machine learning. To study patterns of TCR occurrence, a later analysis re-analyzed previously published TCR beta repertoires from several hundred donors and added high-resolution HLA genotyping. The later analysis used no new phenotypic data to find candidate immune exposures, relying instead on TCR beta sequences and their occurrence across donors. In an earlier analysis of more than 550 of the donors, high-throughput TCR beta sequencing was used to judge whether each TCR beta V gene segment behaved as functional or pseudogenic. Donor age, sex, ethnicity and CMV serostatus were compiled together with the repertoire data. Genome-wide SNP genotypes for about 55% of the 666 donors were used in a later genetic analysis, which treated that subset as a discovery cohort. All discovery cohort repertoires had been generated using a single sequencing platform. HLA typing included class I and class II loci at four-digit resolution. Typing coverage varied by locus: about 620-640 donors for A, B, C, DRB1 and DQB1; approximately 520 for DQA1; 606 for DPA1; some 470 for DPB1. Roughly five DR-DQ haplotypes were handled as single units for association and clustering, since linkage in the cohort was strong. On average, around 200,000 unique TCR beta nucleotide sequences were sequenced per donor among roughly 430 genotyped donors of the cohort, with roughly 18% of those sequences being non-productive.

Libraries were made using the immunoSEQ multiplex PCR assay. For the multiplex PCR, a mixture combining 60 forward primers for TCR Vbeta segments and 13 reverse primers for TCR Jbeta segments was used. The CDR3 region of rearranged TCR beta genes was amplified from genomic DNA by a multiplex PCR assay. Amplified TCR beta libraries were sequenced as 87-base-pair reads on the Illumina HiSeq System. The original methods were these. In a later analysis, tens of millions of unique TCR beta chains were counted across the 650 to 700 repertoires, and some 10 million of these chains were shared by at least two donors. Raw reads were error-corrected and collapsed into unique sequences by a nearest-neighbor algorithm in which closely related sequences were merged to remove PCR and sequencing errors. V, D and J gene segments were assigned by aligning CDR3 sequences to IMGT reference sequences. For a sequence to be retained, at least a six-nucleotide match to both a V gene segment and a J gene segment was required. A rearrangement was called productive if the CDR3 had no stop codons and remained in frame with V and J, and every other rearrangement was called non-productive. Following IMGT convention, CDR3 was defined as the stretch from the second conserved V-encoded cysteine up to the conserved J-encoded phenylalanine. The earlier analysis of some 600 of the donors excluded sequences that lacked an unambiguous match to a single V gene segment. An earlier analysis of approximately 590 of the donors called V segments functional above 56.7% productive rearrangements and segregating when the between-donor standard deviation exceeded 5%. A statistical classification framework was built to diagnose cytomegalovirus status from the catalog of TCR beta chain sequences. V and J gene assignment, in a later analysis, came from comparing TCR nucleotide sequences with IMGT/GENE-DB human TR gene sequences. A later analysis assigned CDR3 sequences and most-parsimonious VDJ recombination scenarios with the TCRdist pipeline. A later analysis defined each TCR beta chain by its CDR3 amino acid sequence plus V-gene family, and excluded reads lacking a unique V-gene family. As a way to deal with suspected cross-contamination and a sequencing artifact, a later analysis dropped 450 to 600 nucleotide sequences that were highly shared and had low generation probability. A later analysis calculated a clonal expansion index for each public chain from normalized within-repertoire ranks of inferred template counts. In a later analysis, generation probabilities were computed with a VDJ recombination model fitted to out-of-frame rearrangements, and the resulting probabilities were checked against IGoR. In a later analysis, hypergeometric tests were used to score TCR-TCR, TCR-HLA and TCR-CMV co-occurrence, with a repertoire-size bias correction applied to TCR pairs. In a later analysis, false discovery rates were estimated by permuting HLA or CMV assignments 20 times. A later analysis grouped co-occurring TCRs with DBSCAN, adding TCRdist sequence similarity when clustering within HLA-allele-positive subsets. For co-occurrence clustering, repertoires with fewer than 30,000 or more than 120,000 public chains were excluded, along with roughly 5 repertoires with anomalous nucleotide sharing. TCRdb took this table from immuneACCESS and kept in-frame rearrangements with V and J called. Such tables lack part of the clones; where checked against another copy, unresolved V genes explain under half of the gap, and the rest is unexplained. V and J calls and clone size are given by that table; D and trimming were obtained from the DNA. Here the sample has around 100,000 clones; roughly four fifths occur a single time. The leading ten clones occupy around 14% of the sample.

V lost 5 bases and J lost 9 bases, and the count of bases not matched to a germline gene is 11. The CDR3 runs 16 residues from the cysteine to the phenylalanine. The entry retains the CDR3 DNA only, 48 bases that are in frame from base 1. CDR1 MGHDK and CDR2 SYGVNS are derived from the germline V gene. Findings and caveats that apply to the study as a whole: A further reported finding was that TCR beta sequences accurately predicted the HLA-A and HLA-B alleles for most subjects in the first cohort. In vitro tests confirmed that three of the cytomegalovirus-associated TCR beta chains recognize cytomegalovirus antigens. CMV serostatus was the only immune exposure information available for the cohort. Correlated functional status among segregating V segments might be attributable to linkage disequilibrium, but an unknown experimental factor could not be ruled out. The study gave a list of about 160 TCR beta chains associated with cytomegalovirus. Broadly in line with IMGT annotations, most TCR beta V segments showed up in productive rearrangements about 87% or about 30% of the time in an earlier analysis of 450 to 750 of the donors. Most TCR sequences were seen in very few donors, while some public TCRs were found in many individuals. Presence/absence analyses assumed roughly uniform sequencing depth across donors, an assumption that may not hold. The sequencing pipeline was judged likely to have produced a cluster of highly shared sequence variants as a technical artifact. In a later analysis, TCR association rates were found to vary across HLA loci, with the most associated TCRs seen for DRB1 alleles and the fewest for HLA-C alleles. Specific HLA alleles were associated with 18,000 or so TCR beta sequences at a false discovery rate of 0.05 in a later analysis. Strong co-occurrence of HLA alleles, especially DR and DQ, made assigning TCR associations to individual alleles difficult. A later analysis found that most CMV-associated TCR beta chains appeared HLA-restricted, with HLA associations seemingly driven largely by CMV exposure. The classifier was reported to diagnose cytomegalovirus status with high specificity and sensitivity in both the original cohort and the validation cohort. A later analysis reported that several top co-occurrence clusters appeared linked to parvovirus B19, influenza, CMV and Epstein-Barr virus. According to a later genetic analysis, donors in an Asian-associated ancestry cluster had fewer N-insertions in productive TCRs than the roughly 670-donor mean. Because HLA typing was unavailable for some donors at each locus, only the typed subset was used in association tests. A later analysis found that HLA-associated TCR beta chains were more clonally expanded and had lower generation probabilities than equally common non-associated chains. Because the 87-base-pair reads could not distinguish some IMGT-functional V segments, including TRBV6-2 and TRBV6-3, those segments were excluded. Some 16 rarely observed V segments, including chromosome 9 orphons, were excluded from the earlier analysis of about 600 of the donors because counts were too low. V-gene and J-gene trimming of TCR beta chains was associated with a missense DCLRE1C variant in a later genetic analysis, and the association was replicated in an independent cohort. According to the authors, the approach could potentially be generalized to other disease states and immunological phenotypes. The cohort was sequenced for TCR beta chains only, and without alpha or paired-chain data the features that could be detected were limited.

The cohort was made up of 500 to 800 healthy bone marrow donors. Cohort members were all nominally healthy when sampled, although unrecorded immune exposures were likely present. The donor was CMV seropositive and was included in the group of 270 or so seropositive cohort members. A peripheral blood sample was provided by each donor, and peripheral blood mononuclear cells were used for TCR beta sequencing. Genomic DNA was extracted from the blood cell samples with the Qiagen DNeasy Blood Extraction Kit. Input material: PBMCs. The TCR was taken from a male donor in good health and CMV-seropositive. The chain was built from TRBV25-1 and TRBJ2-1; TRBD1 fits 12 bases in the junction. The CDR3: CASSSHGTGGFGEQFF. The sequenced DNA: TGTGCCAGCAGTTCCCACGGGACAGGGGGCTTCGGTGAGCAGTTCTTC.